The entry below describes one T cell receptor beta chain. V dropped 1 base and J dropped 5 bases, with 11 bases sitting between them. The CDR3 totals 14 residues. Germline CDR1 reads SGHTA; CDR2 reads FQGNSA. This entry is derived from a study of blood T cell repertoires in COVID-19. In the original analysis: From reference gene primer amplification, estimates of nucleated cell counts were derived. The protocol was immunoSEQ multiplex PCR, while the TCRdb copy is restricted to in-frame clones and leaves out a portion. That table supplies the V and J calls and clone size; D and trimming were determined from the DNA. The sample gives approximately 230,000 clones, approximately 90% of which show up once; approximately 1.7% is in the top ten. Adults between roughly 18 and 95 years of age took part from about 24 US areas.

Sequenced: PBMCs or T cells enriched from blood (not recorded which). The origin of this receptor is a man aged 35 to 55 who had recovered from COVID-19. The chain joins TRBV7-2 to TRBJ1-2, with D unclear. The CDR3 loop is CASSLDRGGYGYTF. The CDR3 DNA follows: TGTGCCAGCAGCTTAGACCGGGGTGGATATGGCTACACCTTC. The full variable domain, its missing parts supplied by reference TRBV7-2 and TRBJ1-2, is GAGVSQSPSNKVTEKGKDVELRCDPISGHTALYWYRQSLGQGLEFLIYFQGNSAPDKSGLPSDRFSAERTGGSVSTLTIQRTQQEDSAVYLCASSLDRGGYGYTFGSGTRLTVV.